These T cell receptor beta chains were read from a single sample in a study of CD8 T cells in Susac syndrome. TCRdb reanalysed the immunoSEQ multiplex PCR reads using MiXCR and keeps one entry per CDR3 protein. The data contain 140,000 to 150,000 distinct CDR3 sequences, nearly 97% of them singletons. Sequenced: CD4+ T cells from PBMCs. These receptor sequences come from a human donor with Susac syndrome. The CDR3 runs from the conserved cysteine through the conserved F or W. Each record gives: D gene, V gene, J gene, CDR3 protein, CDR3 DNA. The D gene is left open where the match is weak.

NA	TRBV20-1	TRBJ2-6	CSARWVAGANVLTF	TGCAGTGCTAGATGGGTGGCTGGGGCCAACGTCCTGACTTTC
NA	TRBV6-1	TRBJ1-2	CASSDDYGYTF	TGTGCCAGCAGTGATGACTATGGCTACACCTTC
NA	TRBV7-9	TRBJ1-1	CATGGPEAFF	TGTGCCACCGGTGGTCCTGAAGCTTTCTTT
NA	TRBV20-1	TRBJ2-7	CSARVTLGGYEQYF	TGCAGTGCTAGAGTTACTTTAGGCGGCTACGAGCAGTACTTC
TRBD1	TRBV12-3/TRBV12-4	TRBJ2-4	CASSYETGTIAKNIQYF	TGTGCCAGCAGTTATGAGACAGGGACCATAGCCAAAAACATTCAGTACTTC
TRBD1	TRBV20-1	TRBJ1-1	CSARGDRDTEAFF	TGCAGTGCTAGGGGGGACAGGGACACTGAAGCTTTCTTT
NA	TRBV29-1	TRBJ2-7	CSVAGLARSYEQYF	TGCAGCGTTGCAGGCCTAGCGAGATCCTACGAGCAGTACTTC
TRBD1	TRBV19	TRBJ1-2	CATNRQGPYGYTF	TGTGCCACCAACCGACAGGGCCCATATGGCTACACCTTC
TRBD2	TRBV20-1	TRBJ2-7	CSAALGLAGVTSYEQYF	TGCAGTGCAGCCCTTGGACTAGCGGGAGTGACCTCCTACGAGCAGTACTTC
NA	TRBV12-3/TRBV12-4	TRBJ2-7	CASSRGGGNEQYF	TGTGCCAGCAGTAGGGGGGGAGGTAACGAGCAGTACTTC
TRBD1	TRBV29-1	TRBJ1-5	CSVGGGSQPQHF	TGCAGCGTTGGAGGGGGCAGTCAGCCCCAGCATTTT
TRBD2	TRBV20-1	TRBJ2-5	CSAPGLGTSQETQYF	TGCAGTGCTCCGGGACTAGGGACGTCCCAAGAGACCCAGTACTTC
TRBD2	TRBV7-9	TRBJ2-3	CASSLFTSGSEDTQYF	TGTGCCAGCAGCTTATTCACTAGCGGGAGTGAAGATACGCAGTATTTT
NA	TRBV29-1	TRBJ2-5	CSVPQERGQYF	TGCAGCGTACCCCAAGAGCGCGGCCAGTACTTC
NA	TRBV7-9	TRBJ2-7	CASSMPDPVEQYF	TGTGCCAGCAGCATGCCGGACCCGGTTGAGCAGTACTTC
NA	TRBV12-3/TRBV12-4	TRBJ2-7	CASSNSDEQYF	TGTGCCAGCAGTAACTCGGACGAGCAGTACTTC